This TCR beta chain came from a study of beta chain features in type 1 diabetes (dated by TCRdb to 2016 to 2019). Background on the whole study: Mean age, gender distribution, total cell number and subset yield did not differ between patients and healthy donors. A total of around 100 million sorted cells were examined across all samples, and RNA yield correlated strongly with the number of cells per subset. In the study, TCRB repertoires of sorted circulating CD4+ T cell subsets from recently diagnosed type 1 diabetes patients were compared with those of matched healthy donors. Naive and central memory subsets were obtained from all 30 or so donors, but regulatory and stem cell-like memory subsets were isolated from only 8 patients and roughly 8 healthy donors. Overall results and qualifications from the work: Naive, central memory and regulatory TCRB repertoires appeared to be more similar among patients than among healthy donors. PCR might favor shorter templates, but patient and control samples were amplified and corrected together, so any skew would affect both groups equally. Type 1 diabetes patients showed a moderate but significant shortening of TCRB CDR3 length in all four CD4+ subsets. At VDJ recombination sites, patients with type 1 diabetes made fewer insertions and deleted more nucleotides, a pattern implying thymic rearrangement abnormalities. Only small numbers of individuals were included in the HLA sub-analyses, which left unresolved whether HLA type had any influence on TCRB rearrangement. Because cDNA was sequenced instead of genomic DNA, highly expressing activated cells could be over-represented, though the groups showed no difference in activation or CD3 levels.

Turning to this clone: The antigen it recognizes is unknown. Base qualities are missing; no much larger clone stands one base away.

Each donor gave one peripheral blood draw, roughly 120 mL on average, collected into heparinised tubes. Using a panel that included CD45RO, CCR7, CD25, CD127, CD95 and CD27, naive, central memory, regulatory and stem cell-like memory CD4+ T cells were sorted on a BD FACSAria II. Every sorted population had a purity above 95%. PBMCs were isolated immediately by Lymphoprep density gradient centrifugation and stained directly without culture. So that batch effects would be minimized, each experiment stained and sorted samples in pairs, pairing one healthy donor with one patient. The entire amount of isolated RNA was reverse transcribed using the High Capacity cDNA Reverse Transcription Kit, so the sequenced TCRB transcripts were expressed ones. Deep immunoSEQ sequencing was performed on naive, central memory and regulatory T cell samples, with an average of approximately 3.9 million total reads per sample. Sorted cells were lysed in RLT buffer and RNA was extracted with DNase-treated RNeasy Micro or Mini kits, depending on cell number. To prevent cross-contamination, every cell subset was processed on its own, while patient and healthy donor samples were processed together. Using the immunoSEQ multiplex PCR, TCRB sequences were amplified from cDNA into 87-bp fragments spanning the CDR3 region. Amplicons were sequenced on the Illumina HiSeq platform. The study's processing was this. Synthetic template baselines were used to correct PCR bias computationally, reads within Hamming distance 2 were collapsed together, and singletons that could not be merged were discarded. Reads were aligned against IMGT so that V, D and J genes, CDR3 length and insertions or deletions at six rearrangement sites could be assigned. Within each subset, clonotype counts were normalized to sorted cell number, and only after that were true diversity and Gini coefficients computed with the tcR R package. The overlap coefficient, calculated on TCRB nucleotide sequences, was used to quantify repertoire sharing. TCRdb's version of the immuneACCESS table is confined to in-frame rearrangements and falls short of the full clone set. An unresolved V gene accounts for under half of the shortfall where checked; the remainder is of unknown origin. Clone size and the V and J calls come from that table; the DNA yielded D and trimming. The sample has hundreds of thousands of clones on record, around 13% of them singletons. The ten largest clones capture 6.7% of the sample.

The CDR3 sequence holds 14 residues, the cysteine and phenylalanine included. The retained sequence is limited to the CDR3, 42 bases, with the frame set at the first base. V lost 4 bases and J lost 2 bases, and the count of bases not matched to a germline gene is 4. Sequences MGHRA (CDR1) and YSYEKL (CDR2) are obtained from the germline V gene. The sequence links TRBV4-1 to TRBJ1-2, with 7 bases matching TRBD1. The TCR sequence derives from a young man in good health. Sequenced sample: central memory CD4+ T cells from blood. The nucleotides read TGCGCCAGCAGCCGAGAGACAGGGAACTATGGCTACACCTTC. Translated, this is CASSRETGNYGYTF.